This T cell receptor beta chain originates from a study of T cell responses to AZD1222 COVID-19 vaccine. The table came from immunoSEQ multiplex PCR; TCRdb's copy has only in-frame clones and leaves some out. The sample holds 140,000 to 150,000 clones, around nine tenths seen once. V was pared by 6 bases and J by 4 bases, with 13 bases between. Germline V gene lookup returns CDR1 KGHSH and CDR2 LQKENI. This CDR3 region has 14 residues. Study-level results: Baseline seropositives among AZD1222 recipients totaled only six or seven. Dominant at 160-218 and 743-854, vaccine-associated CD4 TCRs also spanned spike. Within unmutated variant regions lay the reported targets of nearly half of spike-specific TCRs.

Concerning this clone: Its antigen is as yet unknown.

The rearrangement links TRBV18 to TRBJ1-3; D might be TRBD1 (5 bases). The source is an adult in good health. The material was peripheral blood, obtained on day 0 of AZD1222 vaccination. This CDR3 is CASSRDSEGNTIYF. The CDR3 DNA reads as TGTGCCAGCTCGCGGGACTCGGAGGGAAACACCATATATTTT.